Presented here are 19 T cell receptor beta chains from one specimen sequenced in a study of cytomegalovirus exposure and HLA in healthy donors. Repertoires were generated with immunoSEQ multiplex PCR, while TCRdb's copy carries only in-frame clones and drops some. The data show around 86,000 clones, 85% to 95% seen once. Source material: PBMCs. These receptor sequences come from a woman aged 25 to 39 in good health and CMV-seropositive.

This rearrangement joins TRBV28 to TRBJ1-2; weak D call: TRBD1 (6 bases). Germline CDR1 reads MDHEN; CDR2 reads SYDVKM. CDR3 size: 17 residues. V was cut by 3 bases and J by 0 bases, with 17 bases left in between. The CDR3 bases are TGTGCCAGCAGTTTGGACCTTCGACAGGCTGCTAACTATGGCTACACCTTC. Protein sequence: CASSLDLRQAANYGYTF.

The genes are TRBV7-9 and TRBJ2-2, with TRBD2 matching 8 bases. V shed 5 bases and J 7 bases; nucleotides not matched to a gene: 12. The CDR3 totals 16 residues. Looked up from germline, CDR1 is SEHNR and CDR2 is FQNEAQ (reference sequence). The CDR3 nucleotides read TGTGCCAGCAGCCAGAAGGGACTAGGTGGTTACGGGGAGCTGTTTTTT. Protein: CASSQKGLGGYGELFF.

The chain has TRBV30 and TRBJ1-1; the D is unclear. Trimming took 0 bases from V and 0 from J, leaving 5 bases between them. The CDR3 consists of 13 residues. The germline V gene encodes CDR1 GTSNPN and CDR2 SVGIG (reference sequence). The CDR3 DNA is TGTGCCTGGAGTGTAAAGCTGAACACTGAAGCTTTCTTT. It yields the protein CAWSVKLNTEAFF.

The chain links TRBV6-6 to TRBJ2-7; tentatively, D is TRBD1 (6 bases). CDR3 size: 15 residues. Germline CDR1 MNHNY, CDR2 SVGAGI (reference sequence). V shed 6 bases and J shed 6 bases, with 21 bases lying between them. This CDR3 is CASSPLQGRHSEQYF. The CDR3, as DNA: TGTGCCAGCAGCCCCCTCCAGGGGCGGCATAGCGAGCAGTACTTC.

CDR3 sequence: CASSLTGGENTEAFF. Written as DNA, the CDR3 is TGTGCCAGCAGCTTAACAGGGGGCGAGAACACTGAAGCTTTCTTT. The chain uses TRBV11-2 and TRBJ1-1, with 9 nucleotides matching TRBD1. Losses at the gene ends were 2 bases for V and 1 base for J; bases not matched to a gene: 2. This CDR3 region has 15 residues. Germline values: CDR1 SGHAT, CDR2 FQNNGV.

The chain recombines TRBV18 with TRBJ2-3; 8 bases are a match to TRBD2. The CDR3 sequence is 16 residues long. V lost 3 bases, J lost 9 bases, and 14 bases stayed unmatched. In germline, CDR1 is KGHSH, CDR2 LQKENI. In DNA, the CDR3 is TGTGCCAGCTCACCCCCCCAAAGCGGGAGTAGGTACACGCAGTATTTT. It specifies CASSPPQSGSRYTQYF. The variable domain in full, completed from reference TRBV18 and TRBJ2-3, reads NAGVMQNPRHLVRRRGQEARLRCSPMKGHSHVYWYRQLPEEGLKFMVYLQKENIIDESGMPKERFSAEFPKEGPSILRIQQVVRGDSAAYFCASSPPQSGSRYTQYFGPGTRLTVL.

The V and J genes are TRBV6-5 and TRBJ1-4; 7 bases are shared with TRBD1. The trim removed 0 bases at V and 5 bases at J, leaving 3 bases unmatched. Germline V lookup: CDR1 MNHEY, CDR2 SVGAGI. CDR3 size: 15 residues. DNA of the CDR3: TGTGCCAGCAGTTACTCCGGGACAGAGAATGAAAAACTGTTTTTT. It yields the protein CASSYSGTENEKLFF.

The chain uses TRBV25-1 and TRBJ1-4; D unclear. This CDR3 contains 13 residues. Germline values: CDR1 MGHDK, CDR2 SYGVNS. The V gene lost 6 bases and the J gene lost 1 base, with 6 bases spanning the gap. CDR3 residues: CASRRETNEKLFF. The CDR3 DNA follows: TGTGCCAGCAGGCGGGAAACTAATGAAAAACTGTTTTTT.

This chain links TRBV14 with TRBJ2-7; D remains unclear. The CDR3 spans 15 residues. From germline, CDR1 is SGHDN and CDR2 FVKESK. With 0 bases removed from V and 0 bases from J, the gap between germline ends came to 9 bases. CDR3 DNA: TGTGCCAGCAGCCAAGAAACCTTGAGCTCCTACGAGCAGTACTTC. Residues: CASSQETLSSYEQYF.

The chain carries TRBV4-3 and TRBJ2-1; 7 positions agree with TRBD2. Germline V gene sequence: CDR1 LGHNA, CDR2 YSLEER. V dropped 3 bases and J dropped 6; count of bases not matched to a gene: 17. This CDR3 is built from 18 residues. The CDR3 region has the DNA TGCGCCAGCAGCCAGGGGGGGGGACTACCTGCCCGCCGCAATGAGCAGTTCTTC. Protein product: CASSQGGGLPARRNEQFF.

The chain has TRBV6-6 and TRBJ2-2; D unresolved. V shed 4 bases and J shed 2 bases, with 8 bases lying between them. The CDR3 runs 14 residues. The V gene's germline CDR1 is MNHNY and CDR2 SVGAGI (reference sequence). The CDR3 spells CASSWSINTGELFF. CDR3 coding DNA: TGTGCCAGCAGTTGGTCTATTAACACCGGGGAGCTGTTTTTT.

The chain employs TRBV10-1 and TRBJ1-3; D is possibly TRBD1 (6 bases). This CDR3 is built from 14 residues. V gave up 7 bases and J gave up 2 bases, with 12 bases separating them. Per germline, CDR1 WNHNN and CDR2 SYGVQD (reference sequence). CDR3 coding DNA: TGCGCCAGCATACAGACAGGAGCTGGAAACACCATATATTTT. Amino acids: CASIQTGAGNTIYF.

The chain combines TRBV19 with TRBJ2-3; 7 bases map to TRBD2. Germline-derived CDR1 and CDR2 are LNHDA and SQIVND (reference sequence). The CDR3 length is 14 residues. The junction had 7 bases not matched to a gene; V was cut back by 10 bases and J by 0 bases. The CDR3 here is CATRAGSSTDTQYF. DNA for the CDR3: TGTGCCACAAGAGCGGGATCTAGCACAGATACGCAGTATTTT.

The CDR3 DNA follows: TGTGCCAGCAGCTTGTATACTAGCACAGATACGCAGTATTTT. This codes for CASSLYTSTDTQYF. The chain links TRBV5-4 to TRBJ2-3, with no clear D. Germline CDR1 SGHNT, CDR2 YYREEE (reference sequence). Trimming removed 1 base at V and 0 bases at J, with 6 bases between. The CDR3 totals 14 residues.

The rearrangement uses TRBV9 and TRBJ2-1, with TRBD2 identical over 13 bases. The CDR3 runs to 17 residues. Germline CDR1 and CDR2: SGDLS and YYNGEE. Trimming took 4 bases from V and 0 from J; bases not matched to a gene: 4. CDR3: CASSRLAGGSSYNEQFF. CDR3 DNA sequence: TGTGCCAGCAGCCGACTAGCGGGGGGAAGCTCCTACAATGAGCAGTTCTTC.

The rearrangement joins TRBV15 to TRBJ2-7, with D hard to call. This CDR3 contains 14 residues. Germline CDR1 reads LNHNV; CDR2 reads YYDKDF (reference sequence). V lost 0 bases to trimming and J lost 4 bases, with 10 bases between them. For the CDR3, the DNA is TGTGCCACCAGCAGAGAACAGACGAGATACGAGCAGTACTTC. It translates to CATSREQTRYEQYF.

The CDR3 nucleotides are TGTGCCAGCAGTAGCGGGAACACCGGGGAGCTGTTTTTT. Amino acid sequence: CASSSGNTGELFF. J is TRBJ2-2 and V is TRBV6-4, with D possibly TRBD2 on 5 matching bases. The CDR3 contains 13 residues. The germline CDR1 and CDR2 sequences are MRHNA and SNTAGT. Trimming cost V 5 bases and J 1 base, with 5 bases left between them.

This clone was observed once. The V call is TRBV5-1, the J call TRBJ2-7, with D maybe TRBD1 (6 bases). The V and J ends lost 5 bases and 4 bases respectively, with 13 bases between them. The CDR3 has 13 residues. In germline, CDR1 is SGHRS, CDR2 YFSETQ. CDR3 sequence reads: CASRQGTQYEQYF. CDR3 coding DNA: TGCGCCAGCAGACAGGGAACTCAATACGAGCAGTACTTC.

The chain employs TRBV19 and TRBJ1-4, with 9 bases matching TRBD1. V shed 9 bases, J shed 7 bases, and the junction held 12 bases outside the gene matches. The CDR3 is 15 residues long. The germline gives CDR1 LNHDA, CDR2 SQIVND (reference sequence). This chain's CDR3 is CASRQMDRGSEKLFF. DNA of the CDR3: TGTGCCAGCCGACAGATGGACAGGGGTAGTGAAAAACTGTTTTTT.